The T cell receptor beta chain under discussion was sequenced for a study of cytomegalovirus exposure and HLA in healthy donors. Details on this clone: Its antigen remains unknown.

With 60 Vbeta and 13 Jbeta primers, the PCR was carried out. The method was immunoSEQ multiplex PCR; TCRdb's version includes in-frame clones alone and lacks a portion of them. The sample has around 190,000 clones, and its top ten clones hold about 1%. Study-wide findings and caveats: Reports state that TCR beta sequences accurately predicted most subjects' HLA-A and HLA-B alleles.

Sequencing was performed on PBMCs. This TCR was sampled from a woman aged 30 to 39 in good health and CMV-seropositive.

Written as DNA, the CDR3 is TGTGCCATCAGCCGAGGGACAGGTGGCTCCCCCAATTCACCCCTCCACTTT. It yields the protein CAISRGTGGSPNSPLHF. The gene calls are TRBV10-3 and TRBJ1-6; 8 positions match TRBD1. Unmatched junction bases numbered 14, after V lost 6 bases and J lost 7 bases. The CDR3 spans 17 residues. CDR1 ENHRY and CDR2 SYGVKD come from the germline V gene.